This entry concerns a single T cell receptor beta chain. This clone was detected a few times. This clone's antigen is unknown. Base-call qualities are not available, and no considerably larger clone is one nucleotide away. The entire isolated RNA was reverse transcribed using the High Capacity cDNA Reverse Transcription Kit, and thus expressed TCRB transcripts were sequenced. Deep immunoSEQ sequencing was performed on naive, central memory and regulatory T cell samples, with an average of roughly 3.6 million total reads per sample. Sorted cells were lysed in RLT buffer, and RNA was extracted using DNase-treated RNeasy Micro or Mini kits according to cell number. To prevent cross-contamination, every cell subset was processed on its own, while patient and healthy donor samples were processed together. The immunoSEQ multiplex PCR was used to amplify TCRB sequences from cDNA, generating 87-bp fragments that spanned the CDR3 region. Sequencing of the amplicons was done on the Illumina HiSeq platform. As for the original processing: Synthetic template baselines were used to correct PCR bias computationally, reads within Hamming distance 2 were collapsed together, and singletons that could not be merged were discarded. By aligning reads against IMGT, V, D and J genes, CDR3 length, and insertions or deletions at six rearrangement sites were assigned. Clonotype counts were normalized to sorted cell number within each subset before computing true diversity and Gini coefficients with the tcR R package. The overlap coefficient, calculated on TCRB nucleotide sequences, was used to measure repertoire sharing. In its TCRdb copy, this immuneACCESS table keeps in-frame sequences only and misses some clones. Where compared with another copy, unresolved V genes explain less than half of these, and the others have no known cause. D and trimming come from the DNA, and the V and J calls and clone size come from that table. For this sample there are 20,000 to 30,000 clones; under 75% appear just once. The ten biggest clones cover about 3.9% of the sample.

Each donor gave one peripheral blood draw, averaging roughly 120 mL, which was collected into heparinised tubes. Using a panel that included CD45RO, CCR7, CD25, CD127, CD95 and CD27, naive, central memory, regulatory and stem cell-like memory CD4+ T cells were sorted on a BD FACSAria II. Every sorted population had a purity above 95%. PBMCs were separated immediately by Lymphoprep density gradient centrifugation and were stained directly, without being cultured. So that batch effects would be minimized, each experiment stained and sorted samples in pairs, pairing one healthy donor with one patient. This record belongs to a study of beta chain features in type 1 diabetes (dated by TCRdb to the late 2010s). With respect to the entire study: Mean age, gender distribution, total cell number and subset yield were not different between patients and healthy donors. A total of 100 million to 140 million sorted cells were examined across all samples, and the number of cells per subset was strongly correlated with RNA yield. In the study, recently diagnosed type 1 diabetes patients and matched healthy donors were compared on the TCRB repertoires of their sorted circulating CD4+ T cell subsets. Regulatory and stem cell-like memory subsets were obtained from only 8 patients and roughly eight healthy donors, while naive and central memory subsets were obtained from all 30 or so donors.

Beyond this particular receptor, the publication reports: Because cDNA was sequenced instead of genomic DNA, highly expressing activated cells could be over-represented, though the groups showed no difference in activation or CD3 levels. PCR might favor shorter templates, but patient and control samples were amplified and corrected together, so any skew would affect both groups equally. In all four CD4+ subsets, TCRB CDR3 length was moderately but significantly shorter in type 1 diabetes patients. Patients with type 1 diabetes made fewer insertions and deleted more nucleotides at VDJ recombination sites, implying thymic rearrangement abnormalities. HLA sub-analyses involved small numbers of individuals, so any influence of HLA type on TCRB rearrangement remained unresolved. Naive, central memory and regulatory TCRB repertoires appeared to be more alike among patients than among healthy donors.

This sequence originates from a man aged 18 to 35 with type 1 diabetes. Sequences were obtained from Tregs from blood. The cell subset or site label corresponds to: regulatory CD4+ T cells.

In nucleotide form, the sequence is TGTGCCAGCAGCTTAGGTAGCGGCCCTACCTACGAGCAGTACTTC. This sequence encodes CASSLGSGPTYEQYF. The sequence links TRBV7-2 to TRBJ2-7, with a tentative D gene TRBD2 over 6 matching bases. V loses 1 base, J loses 2 bases, and the germline ends lie 12 bases apart. For CDR1 and CDR2, the germline V gene lists SGHTA and FQGNSA. The CDR3 numbers 15 residues from cysteine through phenylalanine. Only the CDR3 DNA is retained, 45 bases long and in frame from the first base.